This T cell receptor (beta chain) emerged from a study of T cell changes during pregnancy in multiple sclerosis. Measured with immunoSEQ multiplex PCR; TCRdb has only the in-frame clones, and not every one. The repertoire has tens of thousands of clones, almost 95% of them found once; the top ten carry about 2.5%. The CDR3 contains 15 residues. Per germline, CDR1 MNHEY and CDR2 SMNVEV (reference sequence). The V gene lost 5 bases and the J gene lost 2 bases, with 15 bases spanning the gap. This receptor was taken from a female donor in good health, enrolled as a control in a pregnancy study. The sample here was peripheral blood, taken in the third trimester of pregnancy. This rearrangement joins TRBV27 to TRBJ1-1; tentative D call: TRBD1 (5 bases). CDR3 in amino acids: CASSNGGTRNTEAFF. CDR3 nucleotides: TGTGCCAGCAGTAATGGGGGGACGCGAAACACTGAAGCTTTCTTT.